Described below is a single T cell receptor beta chain sequence and its context. The sample holds a few counts of this clonotype. Its antigen remains unidentified. The record has no base qualities; no much larger clone is one base away. These data originate in a study of T cell repertoires in cytomegalovirus infection (dated by TCRdb to between 2018 and 2021). Regarding the study in general: The HLA type of each donor mattered for the analysis, because public TCR beta signatures pointed to carriage of CMV infection along with the matching HLA type. The research as a whole found: The ex vivo response was dominated by HLA-C-restricted CMV-specific TCR beta clonotypes, and the single most frequent clonotype in two of eight donors was supplied by these HLA-C-restricted clonotypes. In both this cohort and an independent cohort of a few hundred donors, the cumulative frequency of public TCR beta family members distinguished carriers of CMV infection plus the relevant HLA type.

The reads were generated on an Illumina HiSeq 1500. Starting from the raw public reads, TCRdb applied fastp trimming at Q25, assembled clones with MiXCR and retained in-frame beta chains. When rows share a CDR3 protein, they turn into one entry using the most common DNA and genes. The sample data list 200,000 to 300,000 distinct CDR3 sequences, and about 12% of these were observed just once. The ten largest account for roughly 1.7% of the sample. From the cysteine through the phenylalanine, the CDR3 covers 11 amino acids. Only the CDR3 DNA is retained, 33 bases long and in frame from the first base. Taken from the germline V gene (reference sequence), the CDR1 and CDR2 loops are DFQATT and SNEGSKA. At the junction V is shortened by 6 bases and J by 3 bases, with 9 bases in between.

The clonotype was recovered from a human donor in good health (CMV status not recorded). Some clones in this sample may be carry-over from other donors' samples. The specimen was PBMCs. The chain joins TRBV20-1 to TRBJ2-7; too little of a D gene remains to name it. Here the CDR3 is given as CSAVRSYEQYF. The bases read TGCAGTGCAGTCCGGAGCTACGAGCAGTACTTC.